Detailed here is one T cell receptor (beta chain). What it binds is not known. The CDR3 extends over 14 amino acids. The V and J ends lost 6 bases and 2 bases respectively, with 14 bases between them. Germline CDR1 ENHRY, CDR2 SYGVKD. Naive CD8 cells lacked CD45RO, underwent positive selection for CCR7 and left out terminally differentiated effector memory CD45RA+ cells. The data were taken from a study of shared clonotypes between healthy human individuals. General study points: Collection of samples was limited to blood; tissue repertoires likely differ. On the whole, naive subsets had larger estimated richness than memory subsets had. Genetic and exposure-history diversity was limited by the small donor number.

Sequenced by immunoSEQ multiplex PCR; TCRdb stores in-frame clones only, minus some. This table holds about 1.9 million clones, 93% found once. The receptor was isolated from a man aged 18 to 35 in good health. Some clones in this sample may be carry-over from other donors' samples. This chain links TRBV10-3 with TRBJ2-7; D might be TRBD2 (6 bases). The sequencing sample was made of naive CD8+ T cells from PBMCs. CDR3 amino acids: CAIRYGTHAYEQYF. CDR3 DNA sequence: TGTGCCATCAGATACGGGACTCACGCCTACGAGCAGTACTTC.